Below, 9 T cell receptor beta chains from the same sample are listed, as sequenced in a study of identical twins. TCRdb reprocessed the 5' RACE reads via MiXCR and lists one record per CDR3 protein. The sample carries about 890,000 distinct CDR3 sequences, about 12% recorded once. The data also belong to a second study, concerning yellow fever vaccine responses in identical twins.

Sequences were obtained from PBMCs. These receptors were taken from a woman aged 18-30 years in good health.

The rearrangement links TRBV12-3 or TRBV12-4 to TRBJ2-1; 12 bases match TRBD2. The length of the CDR3 is 15 residues. V gave up 4 bases and J gave up 5 bases; unmatched junction bases: 3. This CDR3 is CASSSSGGGDNEQFF. DNA of the CDR3: TGTGCCAGCAGTTCTAGCGGGGGGGGAGACAATGAGCAGTTCTTC.

This clonotype was seen only a few times. The chain couples TRBV7-2 to TRBJ1-1; perhaps TRBD1 as D (6 bases). CDR1 SGHTA and CDR2 FQGNSA come from the germline V gene. This CDR3 is built from 14 residues. Trimming shortened V by 4 bases and J by 4 bases, and 13 bases separated the two germline ends. This CDR3 reads CASSSVLRGTEAFF. The CDR3, as DNA: TGTGCCAGCAGCTCGGTCCTCAGGGGCACTGAAGCTTTCTTT.

CDR3 sequence: CSVGRLESSYEQYF. CDR3 DNA sequence: TGCAGCGTTGGCCGGCTGGAGAGCTCCTACGAGCAGTACTTC. The chain carries TRBV29-1 and TRBJ2-7, with unresolved D. Germline CDR1 is SQVTM and CDR2 is ANQGSEA. The CDR3 is made up of 14 amino acids. V lost 4 bases to trimming and J lost 0 bases, with 13 bases between them.

This clonotype has just a few counts. CDR3 region: CASRVRGQGPLGEQFF. CDR3 DNA: TGTGCCAGCAGGGTACGCGGACAGGGGCCTCTTGGGGAGCAGTTCTTC. The J gene is TRBJ2-1, the V gene TRBV6-1, with 9 positions matching TRBD1. The CDR3 runs to 16 residues. CDR1 and CDR2 from the germline V gene are MNHNS and SASEGT. V shed 6 bases and J 10 bases; nucleotides not matched to a gene: 16.

This clonotype appeared a few times. The chain links TRBV11-2 to TRBJ2-1; 9 bases are a match to TRBD1. Trimming took 5 bases from V and 2 from J; bases not matched to a gene: 7. CDR3 length: 16 residues. The germline V gene encodes CDR1 SGHAT and CDR2 FQNNGV. This CDR3 reads CASSKGTGRPYNEQFF. The CDR3, as DNA: TGTGCCAGCAGCAAGGGGACAGGGAGGCCCTACAATGAGCAGTTCTTC.

The sample holds many counts of this clonotype. V gene TRBV6-2 or TRBV6-3 combines with J gene TRBJ2-1; D uncertain. This CDR3 is built from 11 residues. Trimming pared 2 bases from V and 8 bases from J, leaving 4 bases between. Germline V gene sequence: CDR1 MNHEY, CDR2 SVGEGT. The CDR3 sequence is CASSYGYEQFF. In DNA, the CDR3 is TGTGCCAGCAGTTACGGATATGAGCAGTTCTTC.

This clonotype was seen a few times. The chain is built from TRBV4-2 and TRBJ2-5; D is uncertain. CDR1 and CDR2 from the germline V gene are LGHNA and YNFKEQ. With 4 bases removed from V and 0 bases from J, the gap between germline ends came to 3 bases. CDR3 length equals 12 residues. CDR3 nucleotide sequence: TGTGCCAGCAGCCTTCACCAAGAGACCCAGTACTTC. This gives the protein CASSLHQETQYF.

The rearrangement links TRBV6-5 to TRBJ1-4; D gene ambiguous. The CDR3 is made up of 15 amino acids. The ends were cut back, 3 bases at V and 4 bases at J, with 12 bases in the middle. Germline V gives CDR1 MNHEY, CDR2 SVGAGI. CDR3 in DNA: TGTGCCAGCAGTTATAGCCAGCCCTATAATGAAAAACTGTTTTTT. Translated, it gives CASSYSQPYNEKLFF.

The J gene is TRBJ2-2, the V gene TRBV14; a weak D match, TRBD1 (6 bases). Trimming left V 9 bases short and J 1 base short, with 9 bases between. There are 13 residues in the CDR3. CDR1 is SGHDN and CDR2 is FVKESK in the germline V gene. CDR3: CARPGQNTGELFF. The CDR3 bases are TGTGCCAGGCCGGGACAGAACACCGGGGAGCTGTTTTTT.